This T cell receptor beta chain was recorded in a study of T cells in Graves' hyperthyroidism and ophthalmopathy. Study-wide results and limits: The model forecast ophthalmopathy, anticipating it by a median about six months before onset. Separation of ophthalmopathy from stable hyperthyroidism was achieved by a 13 V-J model.

V was cut by 0 bases and J by 5 bases, with 7 bases left in between. This CDR3 is built from 13 residues. Germline V gene sequence: CDR1 MGHRA, CDR2 YSYEKL. Those patients with uncontrolled infection, other autoimmune disease, pregnancy or lactation were excluded. Sampled blood dates from first hyperthyroidism diagnosis, and it precedes any ophthalmopathy symptoms. RNA transcripts provided the source from which TCR beta CDR3 regions were amplified. In the first-round RT-PCR of the TCR CDR3, the HTBI primer set was used. From the multiplex PCR reads, TCRdb called clonotypes with MiXCR, one entry per CDR3 protein. The sample yields roughly 260,000 distinct CDR3 sequences, 13% to 15% seen once. Details on this clonotype: Its antigen is as yet unknown.

The sequence was collected from a woman in her forties with Graves' hyperthyroidism that later progressed to Graves' ophthalmopathy. V gene TRBV4-1 combines with J gene TRBJ1-1; no reliable D call. Source material: blood. CDR3 protein: CASSQDPGTEAFF. DNA for the CDR3: TGCGCCAGCAGCCAAGATCCCGGAACTGAAGCTTTCTTT.